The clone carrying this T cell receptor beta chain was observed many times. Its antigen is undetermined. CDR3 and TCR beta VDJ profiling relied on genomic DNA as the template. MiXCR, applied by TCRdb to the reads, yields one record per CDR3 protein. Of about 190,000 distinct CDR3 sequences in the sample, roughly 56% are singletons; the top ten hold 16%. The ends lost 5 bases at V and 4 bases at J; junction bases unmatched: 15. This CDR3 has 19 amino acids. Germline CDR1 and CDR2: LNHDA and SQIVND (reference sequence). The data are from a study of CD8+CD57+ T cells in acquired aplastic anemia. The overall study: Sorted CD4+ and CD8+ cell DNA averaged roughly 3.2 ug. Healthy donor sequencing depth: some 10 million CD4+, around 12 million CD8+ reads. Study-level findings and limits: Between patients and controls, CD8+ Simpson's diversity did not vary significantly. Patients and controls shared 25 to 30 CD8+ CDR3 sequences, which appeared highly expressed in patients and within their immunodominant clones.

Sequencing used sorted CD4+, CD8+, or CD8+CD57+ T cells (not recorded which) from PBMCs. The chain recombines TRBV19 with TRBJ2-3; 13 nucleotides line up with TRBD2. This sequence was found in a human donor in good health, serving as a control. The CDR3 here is CASSLTGLAGSAGPDTQYF. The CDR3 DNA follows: TGTGCCAGTAGTCTCACGGGACTAGCGGGGTCCGCCGGGCCAGATACGCAGTATTTT.